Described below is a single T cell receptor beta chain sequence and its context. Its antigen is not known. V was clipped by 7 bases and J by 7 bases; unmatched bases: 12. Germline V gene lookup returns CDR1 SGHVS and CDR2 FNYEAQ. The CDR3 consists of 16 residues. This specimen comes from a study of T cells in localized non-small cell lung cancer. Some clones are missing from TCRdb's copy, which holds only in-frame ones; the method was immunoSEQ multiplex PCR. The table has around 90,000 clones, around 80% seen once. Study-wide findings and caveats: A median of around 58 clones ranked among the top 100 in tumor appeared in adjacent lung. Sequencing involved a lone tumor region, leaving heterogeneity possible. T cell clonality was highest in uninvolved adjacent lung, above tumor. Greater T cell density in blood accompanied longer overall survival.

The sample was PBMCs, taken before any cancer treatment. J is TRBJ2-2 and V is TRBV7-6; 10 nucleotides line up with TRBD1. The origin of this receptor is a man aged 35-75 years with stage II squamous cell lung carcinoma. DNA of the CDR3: TGTGCCAGCAACCACCCGGGACAGGGGCCCGGCGGGGAGCTGTTTTTT. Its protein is CASNHPGQGPGGELFF.